These 5 T cell receptor beta chains share one sample of origin, sequenced in a study of blood T cells in healthy people across ages. PCR was performed a second time for roughly 6 to 12 cycles using a sample-barcoded 5' primer and a J-beta primer mix. TCRdb re-analysed the 5' RACE reads in MiXCR, keeping a single row per CDR3 protein. In the table there are approximately 830,000 distinct CDR3 sequences, approximately 59% of which are singletons. Specimen: blood. These receptor sequences come from a man aged 25 to 40 in good health.

The V call is TRBV2, the J call TRBJ2-5, with D perhaps matching TRBD2 (5 bases). V was cut by 4 bases and J by 4 bases, with 13 bases left in between. Germline-derived CDR1 and CDR2 are SNHLY and FYNNEI. The CDR3 is 14 amino acids. The CDR3 coding sequence is TGTGCCAGCAGTGTGCGCGGAGGAGTAGAGACCCAGTACTTC. Encoded protein: CASSVRGGVETQYF.

The chain joins TRBV10-3 to TRBJ2-7, with a possible D match to TRBD1 (6 bases). V lost 7 bases and J 3 bases, leaving 13 bases between the germline ends. Germline-derived CDR1 and CDR2 are ENHRY and SYGVKD. The CDR3 length is 13 residues. CDR3 residues: CAINRDLNYEQYF. The CDR3 nucleotides read TGTGCCATCAACAGGGACCTCAACTACGAGCAGTACTTC.

This clonotype was observed a handful of times. V gene TRBV20-1 combines with J gene TRBJ2-7; D may be TRBD1 or TRBD2 (6 bases each). V was trimmed by 6 bases and J by 3 bases, leaving 18 bases between them. Germline assignment: CDR1 DFQATT and CDR2 SNEGSKA (reference sequence). This CDR3 has 14 amino acids. CDR3 bases: TGCAGTGCCGGGGGCAGTGCAGGGCGCTACGAGCAGTACTTC. Protein product: CSAGGSAGRYEQYF.

There are a few counts of this clonotype. This sequence joins TRBV7-9 and TRBJ2-4, with D hard to call. V lost 5 bases, J lost 0 bases, and 11 bases lay in between. CDR1 is SEHNR and CDR2 is FQNEAQ in the germline V gene (reference sequence). This CDR3 has 15 residues. The CDR3 sequence: CASSHTGIAKNIQYF. The CDR3 nucleotides read TGTGCCAGCAGCCATACTGGAATAGCCAAAAACATTCAGTACTTC. The full variable domain, in which reference TRBV7-9 and TRBJ2-4 provide the parts outside the CDR3, is DTGVSQNPRHKITKRGQNVTFRCDPISEHNRLYWYRQTLGQGPEFLTYFQNEAQLEKSRLLSDRFSAERPKGSFSTLEIQRTEQGDSAMYLCASSHTGIAKNIQYFGAGTRLSVL.

This clonotype turned up a few times. The chain uses TRBV7-2 and TRBJ2-5; 13 nucleotides line up with TRBD2. The CDR3 spans 16 residues. The V segment lost 6 bases and the J segment 0 bases; nucleotides outside the gene matches: 4. Germline values: CDR1 SGHTA, CDR2 FQGNSA. CDR3 bases: TGTGCCAGCAGACGTGGACTAGCGGGGGACCAAGAGACCCAGTACTTC. This sequence encodes CASRRGLAGDQETQYF.